This T cell receptor beta chain came from a study of cytomegalovirus exposure and HLA in healthy donors. General study points: Highly shared sequence variants in one cluster were likely a sequencing artifact.

The primer mix had 60 Vbeta and 13 Jbeta primers. TCRdb keeps only in-frame clones here, not all; method: immunoSEQ multiplex PCR. The table includes 69,000 or so clones, roughly 68% detected once. As for this clone: Its antigen remains unknown.

The receptor was isolated from a woman aged 55-70 years in good health and CMV-seropositive. Sequenced sample: PBMCs.

CDR3 sequence: CASSLLAKNIQYF. In nucleotides, the CDR3 is TGTGCCAGCAGCCTTTTGGCCAAAAACATTCAGTACTTC. The chain is built from TRBV7-3 and TRBJ2-4, with D unresolved. V shed 5 bases and J shed 1 base, with 6 bases lying between them. This CDR3 is built from 13 residues. Germline V gene sequence: CDR1 SGHTA, CDR2 FQGTGA. Filled out from reference TRBV7-3 and TRBJ2-4, the complete variable domain reads GAGVSQTPSNKVTEKGKYVELRCDPISGHTALYWYRQSLGQGPEFLIYFQGTGAADDSGLPNDRFFAVRPEGSVSTLKIQRTERGDSAVYLCASSLLAKNIQYFGAGTRLSVL.